The present TCR beta chain was sequenced within a study of cytomegalovirus exposure and HLA in healthy donors. Study-wide context: Drawn from HLA-typed donors, about 85 million unique TCRs were held in an early data release.

The donors comprised healthy bone marrow donors. 60 Vbeta and 13 Jbeta primers were used in PCR. Here immunoSEQ multiplex PCR was the method, and the copy in TCRdb shows in-frame clones only, minus some. Of hundreds of thousands of clones listed, 82% are singletons. The CDR3 loop spans 13 amino acids. V shed 3 bases and J shed 0 bases, with 6 bases lying between them. The germline V gene encodes CDR1 SGDLS and CDR2 YYNGEE. This clone showed up just a few times. J is TRBJ1-1 and V is TRBV9; D not resolved. The TCR comes from a man aged 40-55 years in good health and CMV-seropositive. Sequences were obtained from PBMCs. CDR3 sequence: CASSGGLNTEAFF. The CDR3 DNA follows: TGTGCCAGCAGCGGTGGCCTGAACACTGAAGCTTTCTTT.